The next 25 T cell receptor beta chains were all read from a single sample in a study of cytomegalovirus exposure and HLA in healthy donors. In the PCR, 60 Vbeta and 13 Jbeta primers were used. Repertoires were generated with immunoSEQ multiplex PCR, while TCRdb's copy carries only in-frame clones and drops some. The sample holds over 150,000 clones, around 74% seen once. Sequencing was done on a sample of PBMCs. The receptor set was obtained from a man between 18 and 29 years old in good health and CMV-seronegative.

CDR3 sequence: CASSPRQGREETQYF. The CDR3 nucleotides read TGTGCCAGCTCACCACGGCAGGGGCGGGAAGAGACCCAGTACTTC. The chain links TRBV18 to TRBJ2-5, with TRBD1 as a possible D gene (6 bases). Germline lookup yields CDR1 KGHSH and CDR2 LQKENI. The CDR3 contains 15 residues. V was pared by 1 base and J by 3 bases, with 12 bases between.

The chain recombines TRBV4-1 with TRBJ2-6; 7 nucleotides line up with TRBD1. Germline V CDR1 and CDR2: MGHRA, YSYEKL. The CDR3 length is 16 residues. J lost 2 bases, V lost 0 bases, and 1 base had no gene match. The CDR3: CASSQDTGAGANVLTF. The CDR3 bases are TGCGCCAGCAGCCAAGATACAGGGGCTGGGGCCAACGTCCTGACTTTC.

The chain employs TRBV7-2 and TRBJ2-3; no clear D gene. From germline, CDR1 is SGHTA and CDR2 FQGNSA. V lost 5 bases, J lost 6 bases, and 9 bases lay in between. This CDR3 region has 12 residues. CDR3 in DNA: TGTGCCAGCAGCCCCGCTAGGGATACGCAGTATTTT. The encoded protein is CASSPARDTQYF.

The genes are TRBV7-2 and TRBJ2-4; 7 positions match TRBD2. The CDR3 totals 16 residues. The ends lost 5 bases at V and 1 base at J; junction bases unmatched: 8. Germline V lookup: CDR1 SGHTA, CDR2 FQGNSA. DNA of the CDR3: TGTGCCAGCAGCCAGCGGGGCGCCGGGGCCAAAAACATTCAGTACTTC. It specifies CASSQRGAGAKNIQYF.

This sequence joins TRBV5-1 and TRBJ2-7, with 10 bases fitting TRBD1. Germline V gene sequence: CDR1 SGHRS, CDR2 YFSETQ. The ends lost 4 bases at V and 3 bases at J; junction bases unmatched: 7. The CDR3 spans 15 residues. The CDR3 here is CASSPRDRGDYEQYF. The DNA of the CDR3 is TGCGCCAGCAGCCCCCGGGACAGGGGCGACTACGAGCAGTACTTC.

This clone has more than one count but fewer than ten. The gene calls are TRBV9 and TRBJ2-5, with D possibly matching TRBD2 (6 bases). Trimming stripped 6 bases from V and 5 bases from J, with 20 bases between. The CDR3 is 15 amino acids. Germline CDR1 reads SGDLS; CDR2 reads YYNGEE. The CDR3 DNA is TGTGCCAGCACCAGCGAGGAGGGCCACGGCGAGACCCAGTACTTC. This encodes CASTSEEGHGETQYF.

The gene calls are TRBV27 and TRBJ1-1, with D maybe TRBD1 (5 bases). Germline V gene data show CDR1 as MNHEY and CDR2 as SMNVEV (reference sequence). V lost 0 bases, J lost 1 base, and 18 bases lay in between. The CDR3 runs 18 residues. The CDR3 region has the DNA TGTGCCAGCAGTTTATCTTGGGTAAGGGGCGGGGAGAACACTGAAGCTTTCTTT. Its protein product is CASSLSWVRGGENTEAFF.

The genes are TRBV7-9 and TRBJ2-1, with a weak D call TRBD2 (5 bases). The CDR3 sequence is 13 residues long. From germline, CDR1 is SEHNR and CDR2 FQNEAQ (reference sequence). Trimming took off 6 bases at V and 9 bases at J, with 15 bases between the two ends. In DNA, the CDR3 is TGTGCCAGCAGGGGGTCGGCGGGCCGTGAGCAGTTCTTC. It translates to CASRGSAGREQFF.

This clone came up a few times. J is TRBJ2-7 and V is TRBV5-4, with TRBD1 identical over 9 bases. There are 14 residues in the CDR3. CDR1 and CDR2 (germline): SGHNT, YYREEE (reference sequence). V was pared by 4 bases and J by 3 bases, with 5 bases of the junction left unmatched. The CDR3 region is CASSQGQGGYEQYF. The CDR3 DNA reads TGTGCCAGCAGCCAGGGACAGGGAGGCTACGAGCAGTACTTC.

The chain has TRBV9 and TRBJ2-7, with D possibly matching TRBD2 (5 bases). Trimming removed 4 bases from V and 3 bases from J, with 8 bases in between. There are 12 residues in the CDR3. Looked up from germline, CDR1 is SGDLS and CDR2 is YYNGEE. The CDR3 nucleotides read TGTGCCAGCAGCCGCGCGGGCTACGAGCAGTACTTC. This translates into CASSRAGYEQYF. Supplemented by reference TRBV9 and TRBJ2-7, the full variable domain reads DSGVTQTPKHLITATGQRVTLRCSPRSGDLSVYWYQQSLDQGLQFLIQYYNGEERAKGNILERFSAQQFPDLHSELNLSSLELGDSALYFCASSRAGYEQYFGPGTRLTVT.

This chain connects TRBV11-2 to TRBJ2-1, with 7 bases matching TRBD2. The CDR3 runs to 15 residues. J lost 9 bases, V lost 0 bases, and 8 bases had no gene match. Per the germline V gene, CDR1 is SGHAT and CDR2 is FQNNGV. For the CDR3, the DNA is TGTGCCAGCAGCTTAGACCCGACTAGCCCCACTGAGCAGTTCTTC. It translates to CASSLDPTSPTEQFF.

The V and J genes are TRBV7-2 and TRBJ2-5; the match to TRBD2 covers 12 bases. Germline-derived CDR1 and CDR2 are SGHTA and FQGNSA. CDR3 length equals 14 residues. V shed 3 bases and J 4 bases; nucleotides not matched to a gene: 0. The CDR3, as DNA: TGTGCCAGCAGCTTGGGACTAGCGGGAGAGACCCAGTACTTC. Amino acid sequence: CASSLGLAGETQYF.

This clone appeared once. This rearrangement joins TRBV28 to TRBJ1-2, with D maybe TRBD1 (6 bases). Trimming removed 5 bases from V and 3 bases from J, with 16 bases in between. Germline V gene lookup returns CDR1 MDHEN and CDR2 SYDVKM. The CDR3 consists of 15 residues. The CDR3 bases are TGTGCCAGCAGTCACTTGGGGGCAGAATACTATGGCTACACCTTC. Encoded protein: CASSHLGAEYYGYTF.

The chain is built from TRBV9 and TRBJ1-3; TRBD1 matches at 7 bases. The germline V gene has CDR1 SGDLS and CDR2 YYNGEE. V gave up 3 bases and J gave up 0 bases; unmatched junction bases: 9. This CDR3 region has 17 residues. The CDR3, as DNA: TGTGCCAGCAGCGCACCTAGACAGGGAAGCTCTGGAAACACCATATATTTT. Translation: CASSAPRQGSSGNTIYF.

The V gene is TRBV6-6, the J gene TRBJ1-4, with 10 bases that match TRBD1. J gave up 8 bases and V 2 bases, and 2 bases lay outside the gene matches. The CDR3 runs to 14 residues. Germline CDR1 is MNHNY and CDR2 is SVGAGI (reference sequence). DNA for the CDR3: TGTGCCAGCAGTTACAGGGACAGGGGAGAAAAACTGTTTTTT. This codes for CASSYRDRGEKLFF.

V gene TRBV11-2 combines with J gene TRBJ2-1; 7 positions agree with TRBD2. Looked up from germline, CDR1 is SGHAT and CDR2 is FQNNGV. This CDR3 is built from 14 residues. The V gene end was trimmed by 3 bases and the J gene end by 9 bases; junction bases not matched to a gene: 8. The CDR3 protein is CASSFAGVGLEQFF. The CDR3 DNA follows: TGTGCCAGCAGCTTTGCGGGAGTAGGCCTTGAGCAGTTCTTC.

This chain connects TRBV27 to TRBJ2-3, with D hard to call. The CDR3 has 13 residues. V was shortened by 3 bases and J by 4 bases, with 8 bases between the two germline ends. Germline V gene lookup returns CDR1 MNHEY and CDR2 SMNVEV (reference sequence). CDR3 coding DNA: TGTGCCAGCAGTTTTCGGAGTGCAGATACGCAGTATTTT. It yields the protein CASSFRSADTQYF.

The V call is TRBV30, the J call TRBJ2-4; 9 nucleotides align to TRBD2. V shed 3 bases, J shed 0 bases, and the junction held 0 bases outside the gene matches. The CDR3 is 14 amino acids. Germline V gene data show CDR1 as GTSNPN and CDR2 as SVGIG (reference sequence). In DNA, the CDR3 is TGTGCCTGGAGACTAGCGGGAGCCAAAAACATTCAGTACTTC. Amino acid sequence: CAWRLAGAKNIQYF.

The chain recombines TRBV6-6 with TRBJ2-5; 7 bases map to TRBD1. Germline CDR1 reads MNHNY; CDR2 reads SVGAGI (reference sequence). The V and J ends lost 8 bases and 6 bases, in that order; junction bases with no gene match: 12. This CDR3 has 14 residues. The chain's CDR3 is CASRLDRERQTQYF. The CDR3 bases are TGTGCCAGCCGCCTTGACAGGGAGAGGCAGACCCAGTACTTC.

The chain is built from TRBV5-1 and TRBJ1-1, with 11 bases identical to TRBD1. Germline loops: CDR1 SGHRS, CDR2 YFSETQ. This CDR3 is built from 15 residues. With V trimmed by 0 bases and J by 4 bases, 2 bases remained unmatched. CDR3 in DNA: TGCGCCAGCAGCTTGGCAGGGACAGGGGGCACTGAAGCTTTCTTT. Its protein product is CASSLAGTGGTEAFF.

The rearrangement links TRBV10-3 to TRBJ1-2; possibly TRBD1 for D (5 bases). The germline gives CDR1 ENHRY, CDR2 SYGVKD. The CDR3 has 15 amino acids. Trimming removed 0 bases from V and 4 bases from J, with 12 bases in between. The CDR3 region is CAISESEGPSYGYTF. CDR3 sequence (DNA): TGTGCCATCAGTGAGTCGGAGGGGCCTAGCTATGGCTACACCTTC.

This rearrangement joins TRBV28 to TRBJ2-4, with 9 bases lining up with TRBD1. The junction had 6 bases not matched to a gene; V was cut back by 3 bases and J by 15 bases. The CDR3 extends over 12 amino acids. The germline V gene has CDR1 MDHEN and CDR2 SYDVKM. This CDR3 reads CASSLGDREWYF. CDR3 in DNA: TGTGCCAGCAGTTTGGGGGACAGGGAGTGGTACTTC.

The rearrangement links TRBV11-3 to TRBJ2-3; 7 nucleotides match TRBD2. V lost 4 bases and J lost 4; bases outside the gene matches: 11. CDR3 length: 16 residues. Germline lookup yields CDR1 SGHNT and CDR2 YENEEA. CDR3 DNA sequence: TGTGCCAGCAGCTCCCCGTGGAGCGGGAACGCAGATACGCAGTATTTT. Its translation: CASSSPWSGNADTQYF.

The chain joins TRBV27 to TRBJ2-1; tentatively, D is TRBD2 (6 bases). This CDR3 contains 16 residues. Trimming left V 6 bases short and J 10 bases short, with 25 bases between. Germline V gives CDR1 MNHEY, CDR2 SMNVEV (reference sequence). The CDR3 coding sequence is TGTGCCAGCAGCCTCTCTGGGGCGGGGCGACAGCGAGAGCAGTTCTTC. Encoded protein: CASSLSGAGRQREQFF.

The CDR3 protein is CSVRRESYNEQFF. The CDR3, as DNA: TGCAGCGTGCGGCGGGAGTCCTACAATGAGCAGTTCTTC. The rearrangement links TRBV29-1 to TRBJ2-1, with TRBD2 matching over 7 bases. J was trimmed by 1 base and V by 6 bases; bases with no gene match: 3. Germline V gives CDR1 SQVTM, CDR2 ANQGSEA. This CDR3 is 13 amino acids long.